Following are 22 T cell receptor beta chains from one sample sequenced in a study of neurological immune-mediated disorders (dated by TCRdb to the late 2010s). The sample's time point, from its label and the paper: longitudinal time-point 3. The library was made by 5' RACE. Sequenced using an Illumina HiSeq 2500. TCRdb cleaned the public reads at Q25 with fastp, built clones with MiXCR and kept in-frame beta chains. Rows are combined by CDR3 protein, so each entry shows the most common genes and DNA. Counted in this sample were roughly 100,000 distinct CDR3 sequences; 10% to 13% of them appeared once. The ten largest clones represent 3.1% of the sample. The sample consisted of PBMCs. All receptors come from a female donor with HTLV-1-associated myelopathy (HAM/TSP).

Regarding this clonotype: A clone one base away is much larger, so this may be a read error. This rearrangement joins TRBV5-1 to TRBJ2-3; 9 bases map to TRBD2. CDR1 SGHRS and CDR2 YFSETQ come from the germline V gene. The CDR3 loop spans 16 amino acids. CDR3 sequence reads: CASNLELAGSTDTQYF. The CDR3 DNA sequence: TGCGCCAGCAACTTGGAGCTAGCGGGGAGCACAGATACGCAGTATTTT.

The CDR3, as DNA: TGTGCCAGCAGCATAACAGAGTATGGCTACACCTTC. Translating gives CASSITEYGYTF. The gene calls are TRBV7-9 and TRBJ1-2; D gene uncertain. The CDR3 has 12 residues. V lost 5 bases and J 5 bases, leaving 9 bases between the germline ends. CDR1 SEHNR and CDR2 FQNEAQ come from the germline V gene (reference sequence).

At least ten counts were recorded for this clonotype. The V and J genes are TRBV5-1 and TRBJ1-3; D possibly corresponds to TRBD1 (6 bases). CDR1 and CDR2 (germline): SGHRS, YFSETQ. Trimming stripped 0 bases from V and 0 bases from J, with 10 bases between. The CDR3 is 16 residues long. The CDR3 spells CASSLAGDISGNTIYF. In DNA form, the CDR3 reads TGCGCCAGCAGCTTGGCCGGGGACATCTCTGGAAACACCATATATTTT.

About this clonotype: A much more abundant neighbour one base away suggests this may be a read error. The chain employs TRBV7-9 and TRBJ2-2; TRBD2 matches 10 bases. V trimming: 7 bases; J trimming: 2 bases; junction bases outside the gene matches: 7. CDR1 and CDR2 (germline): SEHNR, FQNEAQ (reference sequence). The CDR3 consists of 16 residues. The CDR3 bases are TGTGCCAGCATCCTAGGACTAGCGGCTAACACCGGGGAGCTGTTTTTT. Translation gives CASILGLAANTGELFF. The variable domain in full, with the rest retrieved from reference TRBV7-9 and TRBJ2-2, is DTGVSQNPRHKITKRGQNVTFRCDPISEHNRLYWYRQTLGQGPEFLTYFQNEAQLEKSRLLSDRFSAERPKGSFSTLEIQRTEQGDSAMYLCASILGLAANTGELFFGEGSRLTVL.

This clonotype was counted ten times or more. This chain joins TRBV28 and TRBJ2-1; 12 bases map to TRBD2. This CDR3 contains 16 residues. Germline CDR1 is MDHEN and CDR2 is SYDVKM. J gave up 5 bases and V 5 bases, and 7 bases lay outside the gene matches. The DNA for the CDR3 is TGTGCCAGCAGTGCACTCTCTAGCGGGGGGGACAATGAGCAGTTCTTC. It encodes CASSALSSGGDNEQFF. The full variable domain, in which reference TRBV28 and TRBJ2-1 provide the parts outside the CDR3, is DVKVTQSSRYLVKRTGEKVFLECVQDMDHENMFWYRQDPGLGLRLIYFSYDVKMKEKGDIPEGYSVSREKKERFSLILESASTNQTSMYLCASSALSSGGDNEQFFGPGTRLTVL.

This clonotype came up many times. The CDR3 DNA reads TGCGCCAGCAGTAAAGGCAGGGGGGAAGAGACCCAGTACTTC. Protein: CASSKGRGEETQYF. V is TRBV5-1 and J is TRBJ2-5, with D maybe TRBD1 (7 bases). Per the germline V gene, CDR1 is SGHRS and CDR2 is YFSETQ. V dropped 5 bases and J dropped 3 bases, with 14 bases sitting between them. The CDR3 has 14 amino acids.

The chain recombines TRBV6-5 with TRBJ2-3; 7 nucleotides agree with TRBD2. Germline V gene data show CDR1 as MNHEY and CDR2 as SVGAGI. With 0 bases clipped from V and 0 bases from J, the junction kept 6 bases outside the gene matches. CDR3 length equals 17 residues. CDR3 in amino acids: CASSYSNWGGSTDTQYF. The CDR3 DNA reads TGTGCCAGCAGTTACTCGAATTGGGGGGGAAGCACAGATACGCAGTATTTT.

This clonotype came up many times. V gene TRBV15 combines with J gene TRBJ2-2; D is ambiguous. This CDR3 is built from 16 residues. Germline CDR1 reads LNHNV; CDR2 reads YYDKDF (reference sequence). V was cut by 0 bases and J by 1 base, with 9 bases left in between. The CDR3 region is CATSRERPGNTGELFF. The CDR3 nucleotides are TGTGCCACCAGCAGAGAAAGGCCAGGGAACACCGGGGAGCTGTTTTTT.

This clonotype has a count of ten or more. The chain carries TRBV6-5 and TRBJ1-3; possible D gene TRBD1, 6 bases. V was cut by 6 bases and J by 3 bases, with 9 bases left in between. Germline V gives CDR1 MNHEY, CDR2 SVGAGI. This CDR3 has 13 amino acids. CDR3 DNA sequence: TGTGCCAGCAGACAGGGTGGTGGAAACACCATATATTTT. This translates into CASRQGGGNTIYF.

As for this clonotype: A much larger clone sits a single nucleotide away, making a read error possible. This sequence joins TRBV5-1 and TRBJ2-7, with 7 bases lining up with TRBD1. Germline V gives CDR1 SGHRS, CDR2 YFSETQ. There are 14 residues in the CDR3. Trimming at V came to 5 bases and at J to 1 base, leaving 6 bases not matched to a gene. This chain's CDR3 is CASRLQGVSYEQYF. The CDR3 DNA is TGCGCCAGCAGGCTCCAGGGGGTATCCTACGAGCAGTACTTC.

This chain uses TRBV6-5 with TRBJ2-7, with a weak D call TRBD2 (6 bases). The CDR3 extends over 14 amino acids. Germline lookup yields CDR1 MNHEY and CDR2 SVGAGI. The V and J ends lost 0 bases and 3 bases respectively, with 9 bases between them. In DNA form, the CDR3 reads TGTGCCAGCAGTTACTCCTTGGGACTCTACGAGCAGTACTTC. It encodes CASSYSLGLYEQYF.

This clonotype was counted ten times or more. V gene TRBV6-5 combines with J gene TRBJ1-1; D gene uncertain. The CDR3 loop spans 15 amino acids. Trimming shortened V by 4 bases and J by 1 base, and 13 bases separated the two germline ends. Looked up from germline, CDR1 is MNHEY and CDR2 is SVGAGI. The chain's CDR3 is CASSSVRGANTEAFF. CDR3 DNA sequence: TGTGCCAGCAGTTCGGTCCGGGGAGCGAACACTGAAGCTTTCTTT.

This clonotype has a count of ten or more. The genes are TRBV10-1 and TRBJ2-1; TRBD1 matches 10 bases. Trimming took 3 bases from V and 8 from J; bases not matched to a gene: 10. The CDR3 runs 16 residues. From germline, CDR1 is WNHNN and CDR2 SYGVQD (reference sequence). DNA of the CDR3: TGCGCCAGCAGTGATGGGGGGACAGGGGCCACAGATGAGCAGTTCTTC. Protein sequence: CASSDGGTGATDEQFF.

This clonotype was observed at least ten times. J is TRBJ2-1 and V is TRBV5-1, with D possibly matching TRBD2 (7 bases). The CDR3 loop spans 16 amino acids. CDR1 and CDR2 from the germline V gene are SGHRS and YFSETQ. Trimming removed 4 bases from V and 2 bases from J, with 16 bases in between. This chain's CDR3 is CASSHLQGTTYNEQFF. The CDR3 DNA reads TGCGCCAGCAGCCATTTGCAGGGGACTACCTACAATGAGCAGTTCTTC.

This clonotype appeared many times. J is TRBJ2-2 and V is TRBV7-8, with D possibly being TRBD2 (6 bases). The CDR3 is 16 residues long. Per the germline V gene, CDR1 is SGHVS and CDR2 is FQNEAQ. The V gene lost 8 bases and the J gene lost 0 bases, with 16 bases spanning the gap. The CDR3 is CASARSGLPNTGELFF. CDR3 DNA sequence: TGTGCCAGCGCACGCTCGGGACTCCCGAACACCGGGGAGCTGTTTTTT.

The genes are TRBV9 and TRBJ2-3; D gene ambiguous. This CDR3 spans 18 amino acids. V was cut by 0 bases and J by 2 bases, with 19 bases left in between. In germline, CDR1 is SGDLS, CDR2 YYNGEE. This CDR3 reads CASSVGGNVVRTTDTQYF. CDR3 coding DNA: TGTGCCAGCAGCGTAGGCGGCAATGTCGTACGAACCACAGATACGCAGTATTTT.

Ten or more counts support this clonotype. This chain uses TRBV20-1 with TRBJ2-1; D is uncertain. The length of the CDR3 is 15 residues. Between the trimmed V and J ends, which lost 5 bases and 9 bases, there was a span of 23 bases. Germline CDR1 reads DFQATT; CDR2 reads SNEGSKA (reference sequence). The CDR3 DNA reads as TGCAGTGCTCCCCTCAGATCTAGAGGTGTCAGTGAGCAGTTCTTC. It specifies CSAPLRSRGVSEQFF.

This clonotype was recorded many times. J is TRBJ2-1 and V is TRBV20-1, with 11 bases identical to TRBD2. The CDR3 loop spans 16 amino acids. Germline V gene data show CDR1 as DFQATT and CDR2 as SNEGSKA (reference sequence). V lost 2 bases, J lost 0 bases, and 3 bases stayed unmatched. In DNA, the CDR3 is TGCAGTGCTAGACAACTAGCGGGGGCCTCCTACAATGAGCAGTTCTTC. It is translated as CSARQLAGASYNEQFF.

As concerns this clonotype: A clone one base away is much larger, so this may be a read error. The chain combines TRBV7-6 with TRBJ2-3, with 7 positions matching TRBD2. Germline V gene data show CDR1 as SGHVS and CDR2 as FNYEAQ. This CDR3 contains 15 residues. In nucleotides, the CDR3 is TGTGCCAGCAGCTTAGGAGCGGGACGCACAGATACGCGGTATTTT. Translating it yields CASSLGAGRTDTRYF.

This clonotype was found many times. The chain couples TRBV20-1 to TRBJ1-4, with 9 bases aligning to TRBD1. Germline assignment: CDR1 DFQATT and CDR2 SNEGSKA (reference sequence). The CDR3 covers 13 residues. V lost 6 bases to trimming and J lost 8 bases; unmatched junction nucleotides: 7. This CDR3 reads CSALGQGTEKLFF. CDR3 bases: TGCAGTGCCCTTGGACAGGGGACGGAAAAACTGTTTTTT.

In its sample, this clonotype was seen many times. Here the CDR3 reads CSARGNSGGTGETQYF. CDR3 coding DNA: TGCAGTGCTAGGGGGAACAGCGGGGGGACGGGGGAGACCCAGTACTTC. The chain carries TRBV20-1 and TRBJ2-5, with 9 bases matching TRBD2. V was pared by 3 bases and J by 5 bases, with 13 bases of the junction left unmatched. The germline gives CDR1 DFQATT, CDR2 SNEGSKA (reference sequence). CDR3 size: 16 residues.

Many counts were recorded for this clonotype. The CDR3: CASSLGLLQETQYF. The CDR3 nucleotides read TGCGCCAGCAGCTTGGGGCTACTTCAAGAGACCCAGTACTTC. The rearrangement joins TRBV5-1 to TRBJ2-5, with no clear D. This CDR3 has 14 amino acids. V dropped 0 bases and J dropped 2 bases, with 8 bases sitting between them. Germline CDR1 SGHRS, CDR2 YFSETQ.